These 21 T cell receptor beta chains were sequenced from one sample in a study of blood T cell repertoires in COVID-19. Produced via immunoSEQ multiplex PCR; TCRdb's table is partial and in-frame only. The sample lists fewer than 120,000 clones, 75% to 80% occurring once. Sequenced: peripheral blood. These receptors all come from a woman aged 80 or older with active or convalescent COVID-19.

V and J are TRBV6-1 and TRBJ2-7; TRBD2 matches at 9 bases. With 3 bases clipped from V and 4 bases from J, the junction kept 7 bases outside the gene matches. The CDR3 spans 15 residues. Per the germline V gene, CDR1 is MNHNS and CDR2 is SASEGT. The DNA of the CDR3 is TGTGCCAGCAGTGATCTGGCTAGCGGGATATACGAGCAGTACTTC. Encoded protein: CASSDLASGIYEQYF.

The chain recombines TRBV7-8 with TRBJ2-5; D unclear. The CDR3 loop spans 14 amino acids. Trimming removed 0 bases from V and 5 bases from J, with 10 bases in between. Germline V CDR1 and CDR2: SGHVS, FQNEAQ. The CDR3 protein is CASSLAASRETQYF. The CDR3 region has the DNA TGTGCCAGCAGCTTAGCCGCTAGTCGGGAGACCCAGTACTTC.

The V and J genes are TRBV5-8 and TRBJ2-1, with no clear D. The V end lost 4 bases, the J end lost 8 bases, and 10 bases lay between the germline ends. Germline V gives CDR1 SGHTS, CDR2 YDEGEE. CDR3 size: 12 residues. The CDR3 DNA sequence: TGTGCCAGCAGCCTAGTTCCCCATGAGCAGTTCTTC. Translated: CASSLVPHEQFF.

This chain links TRBV7-9 with TRBJ1-1; no definite D call. V lost 5 bases and J lost 8, with 9 bases in between. The CDR3 consists of 11 residues. Germline CDR1 SEHNR, CDR2 FQNEAQ (reference sequence). CDR3 sequence: CASSPYVEAFF. In DNA form, the CDR3 reads TGTGCCAGCAGCCCTTATGTGGAAGCTTTCTTT.

CDR3 in amino acids: CASSPTRGSYNEQFF. CDR3 coding DNA: TGTGCCAGCAGCCCTACTAGAGGCTCCTACAATGAGCAGTTCTTC. The chain has TRBV7-2 and TRBJ2-1; D possibly corresponds to TRBD2 (5 bases). The CDR3 sequence is 15 residues long. The germline gives CDR1 SGHTA, CDR2 FQGNSA. The V end was cut by 5 bases, the J end by 0 bases, with 11 bases between.

This clone has more than one count but fewer than ten. The chain has TRBV30 and TRBJ2-1, with TRBD2 matching over 7 bases. CDR1 is GTSNPN, CDR2 SVGIG, per germline (reference sequence). The CDR3 is 15 residues long. J gave up 0 bases and V 4 bases, and 6 bases lay outside the gene matches. The chain's CDR3 is CAWMGGSNSYNEQFF. The CDR3, as DNA: TGTGCCTGGATGGGGGGGAGTAACTCCTACAATGAGCAGTTCTTC.

The chain carries TRBV5-8 and TRBJ2-2; no reliable D call. Germline CDR1 and CDR2: SGHTS and YDEGEE. The CDR3 is 14 amino acids. The V end was cut by 1 base, the J end by 1 base, with 5 bases between. The CDR3, as DNA: TGTGCCAGCAGCTTGCTCCGGAACACCGGGGAGCTGTTTTTT. Translating it yields CASSLLRNTGELFF. Combining the CDR3 with reference TRBV5-8 and TRBJ2-2 gives the whole variable domain EAGVTQSPTHLIKTRGQQATLRCSPISGHTSVYWYQQALGLGLQFLLWYDEGEERNRGNFPPRFSGRQFPNYSSELNVNALELEDSALYLCASSLLRNTGELFFGEGSRLTVL.

J is TRBJ2-5 and V is TRBV10-3, with 7 bases that match TRBD1. In germline, CDR1 is ENHRY, CDR2 SYGVKD. The CDR3 extends over 15 amino acids. Trimming at V came to 3 bases and at J to 0 bases, leaving 4 bases not matched to a gene. The CDR3 DNA reads as TGTGCCATCAGTGATTGGGGACAGAACCAAGAGACCCAGTACTTC. Translation: CAISDWGQNQETQYF.

The count of this clone is one. The genes are TRBV5-4 and TRBJ2-5; the match to TRBD2 covers 7 bases. CDR1 and CDR2 from the germline V gene are SGHNT and YYREEE (reference sequence). V was pared by 1 base and J by 5 bases, with 8 bases of the junction left unmatched. CDR3 length: 15 amino acids. CDR3 DNA sequence: TGTGCCAGCAGCTTGAGTGGCGGGAGCTATGAGACCCAGTACTTC. It codes for CASSLSGGSYETQYF.

This clone occurred a few times. The chain recombines TRBV18 with TRBJ1-4; TRBD1 might be the D (5 bases). V lost 6 bases, J lost 7 bases, and 18 bases lay in between. The CDR3 contains 15 residues. CDR1 and CDR2 from the germline V gene are KGHSH and LQKENI. CDR3 residues: CASSSQGSPPEKLFF. CDR3 nucleotides: TGTGCCAGCTCGTCTCAGGGTTCTCCACCTGAAAAACTGTTTTTT.

V and J are TRBV12-3 or TRBV12-4 and TRBJ1-1; the match to TRBD1 covers 8 bases. Trimming removed 6 bases from V and 5 bases from J; junction bases left unmatched: 5. This CDR3 region has 13 residues. The DNA of the CDR3 is TGTGCCAGCAGCTTACAGGGGGAAACTGAAGCTTTCTTT. Its translation is CASSLQGETEAFF.

The chain links TRBV7-7 to TRBJ2-1, with TRBD1 as a possible D gene (6 bases). The CDR3 consists of 15 residues. Trimming removed 1 base from V and 5 bases from J, with 12 bases in between. Per germline, CDR1 SSHAT and CDR2 FNYEAQ (reference sequence). CDR3 sequence (DNA): TGTGCCAGCAGCTTAGACGTGACAGGTCACAATGAGCAGTTCTTC. It codes for CASSLDVTGHNEQFF.

The chain links TRBV27 to TRBJ1-4; D unresolved. Germline values: CDR1 MNHEY, CDR2 SMNVEV (reference sequence). The CDR3 has 15 residues. V dropped 2 bases and J dropped 6 bases, with 13 bases sitting between them. Here the CDR3 reads CASSLGRRQHEKLFF. The CDR3 DNA is TGTGCCAGCAGTTTAGGGAGACGTCAGCATGAAAAACTGTTTTTT.

The chain recombines TRBV5-1 with TRBJ1-3, with a tentative D call TRBD1 (5 bases). Per germline, CDR1 SGHRS and CDR2 YFSETQ. V was cut by 0 bases and J by 4 bases, with 8 bases left in between. CDR3 size: 14 residues. The DNA for the CDR3 is TGCGCCAGCAGCTTGGCAGGGCCCGGAAACACCATATATTTT. Translated, it gives CASSLAGPGNTIYF.

The chain carries TRBV5-1 and TRBJ2-7; D is possibly TRBD2 (5 bases). The CDR3 totals 15 residues. Trimming took 3 bases from V and 0 from J, leaving 13 bases between them. Germline V gives CDR1 SGHRS, CDR2 YFSETQ. The DNA for the CDR3 is TGCGCCAGCAGCTCCGACTACCAGAGCTCCTACGAGCAGTACTTC. It codes for CASSSDYQSSYEQYF.

The V call is TRBV28, the J call TRBJ1-5; no definite D call. CDR1 and CDR2 from the germline V gene are MDHEN and SYDVKM. This CDR3 has 14 amino acids. V lost 7 bases, J lost 5 bases, and 15 bases lay in between. The CDR3 DNA is TGTGCCAGCACCCTTAGTGCTATCTATCAGCCCCAGCATTTT. This gives the protein CASTLSAIYQPQHF.

A few counts support this clone. This sequence joins TRBV7-2 and TRBJ2-3; D is ambiguous. The CDR3 extends over 14 amino acids. From germline, CDR1 is SGHTA and CDR2 FQGNSA. The V end lost 3 bases, the J end lost 3 bases, and 10 bases lay between the germline ends. CDR3 protein: CASSFSYQTDTQYF. The DNA for the CDR3 is TGTGCCAGCAGCTTCTCCTACCAAACAGATACGCAGTATTTT.

The genes are TRBV19 and TRBJ2-6; 7 positions agree with TRBD1. Losses at the gene ends were 7 bases for V and 0 bases for J; bases not matched to a gene: 9. This CDR3 has 17 residues. Germline V CDR1 and CDR2: LNHDA, SQIVND (reference sequence). As DNA, the CDR3 is TGTGCCAGTAAGGGGGCAGGGTCCATCTCTGGGGCCAACGTCCTGACTTTC. It codes for CASKGAGSISGANVLTF. Supplemented by reference TRBV19 and TRBJ2-6, the full variable domain reads DGGITQSPKYLFRKEGQNVTLSCEQNLNHDAMYWYRQDPGQGLRLIYYSQIVNDFQKGDIAEGYSVSREKKESFPLTVTSAQKNPTAFYLCASKGAGSISGANVLTFGAGSRLTVL.

This sequence joins TRBV28 and TRBJ1-3, with D perhaps matching TRBD1 (5 bases). The CDR3 consists of 17 residues. V was shortened by 1 base and J by 0 bases, with 13 bases between the two germline ends. CDR1 and CDR2 (germline): MDHEN, SYDVKM. CDR3 in amino acids: CASSLYWGSSSGNTIYF. The CDR3 DNA sequence: TGTGCCAGCAGTTTATACTGGGGCTCGAGCTCTGGAAACACCATATATTTT. Using reference TRBV28 and TRBJ1-3 for the parts outside the CDR3, the full variable domain is DVKVTQSSRYLVKRTGEKVFLECVQDMDHENMFWYRQDPGLGLRLIYFSYDVKMKEKGDIPEGYSVSREKKERFSLILESASTNQTSMYLCASSLYWGSSSGNTIYFGEGSWLTVV.

The rearrangement uses TRBV2 and TRBJ2-7; the match to TRBD2 covers 9 bases. The CDR3 totals 15 residues. Germline V gene data show CDR1 as SNHLY and CDR2 as FYNNEI. The V gene end was trimmed by 1 base and the J gene end by 2 bases; junction bases not matched to a gene: 3. CDR3 nucleotides: TGTGCCAGCAGTGAAGTAGCGGGAGTTCCCTACGAGCAGTACTTC. This encodes CASSEVAGVPYEQYF.

The chain joins TRBV27 to TRBJ2-3, with TRBD2 matching 10 bases. The V and J ends lost 4 bases and 4 bases, in that order; junction bases with no gene match: 5. This CDR3 has 15 residues. The V gene's germline CDR1 is MNHEY and CDR2 SMNVEV (reference sequence). Here the CDR3 DNA reads TGTGCCAGCAGTTCTAGCGGGAGTCTCCCAGATACGCAGTATTTT. Protein product: CASSSSGSLPDTQYF.